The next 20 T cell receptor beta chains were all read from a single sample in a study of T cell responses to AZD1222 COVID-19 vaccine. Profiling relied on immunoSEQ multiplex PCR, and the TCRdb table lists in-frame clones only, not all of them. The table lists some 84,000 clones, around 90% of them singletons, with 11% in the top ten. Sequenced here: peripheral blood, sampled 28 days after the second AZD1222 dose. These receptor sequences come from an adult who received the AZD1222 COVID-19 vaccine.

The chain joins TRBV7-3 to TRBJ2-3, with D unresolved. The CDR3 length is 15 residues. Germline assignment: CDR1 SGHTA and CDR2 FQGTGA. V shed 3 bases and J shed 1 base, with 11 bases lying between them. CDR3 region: CASSFGLTGTDTQYF. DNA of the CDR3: TGTGCCAGCAGCTTTGGGTTAACTGGCACAGATACGCAGTATTTT.

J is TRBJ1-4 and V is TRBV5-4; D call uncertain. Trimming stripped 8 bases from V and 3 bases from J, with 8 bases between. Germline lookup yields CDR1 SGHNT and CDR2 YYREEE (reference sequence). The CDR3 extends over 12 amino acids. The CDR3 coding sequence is TGTGCCAGTCACGGGCCTAATGAAAAACTGTTTTTT. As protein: CASHGPNEKLFF. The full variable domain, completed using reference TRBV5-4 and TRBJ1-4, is ETGVTQSPTHLIKTRGQQVTLRCSSQSGHNTVSWYQQALGQGPQFIFQYYREEENGRGNFPPRFSGLQFPNYSSELNVNALELDDSALYLCASHGPNEKLFFGSGTQLSVL.

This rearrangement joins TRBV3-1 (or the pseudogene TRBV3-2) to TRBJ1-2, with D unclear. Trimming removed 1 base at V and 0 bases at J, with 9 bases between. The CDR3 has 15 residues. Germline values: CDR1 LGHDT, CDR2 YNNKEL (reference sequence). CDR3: CASSQVFSANYGYTF. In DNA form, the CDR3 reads TGTGCCAGCAGCCAAGTGTTTTCGGCTAACTATGGCTACACCTTC.

The CDR3 DNA reads TGCGCCAGCAGCTTGGGAGGGGATGACTATGGCTACACCTTC. Encoded protein: CASSLGGDDYGYTF. The chain combines TRBV5-1 with TRBJ1-2, with D tentatively TRBD1 (5 bases). This CDR3 has 14 residues. Germline V gene lookup returns CDR1 SGHRS and CDR2 YFSETQ. V lost 0 bases to trimming and J lost 3 bases, with 9 bases between them.

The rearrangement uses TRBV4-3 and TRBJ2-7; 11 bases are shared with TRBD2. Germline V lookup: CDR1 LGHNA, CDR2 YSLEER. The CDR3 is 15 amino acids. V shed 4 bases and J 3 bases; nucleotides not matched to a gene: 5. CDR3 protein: CASSPYLAGGYEQYF. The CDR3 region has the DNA TGCGCCAGCAGCCCCTACCTAGCGGGGGGCTACGAGCAGTACTTC.

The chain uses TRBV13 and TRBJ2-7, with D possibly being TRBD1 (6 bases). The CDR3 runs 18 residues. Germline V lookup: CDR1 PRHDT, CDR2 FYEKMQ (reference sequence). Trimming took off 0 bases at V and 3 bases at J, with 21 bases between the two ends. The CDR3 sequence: CASSLGLSGRGDHYEQYF. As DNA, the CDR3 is TGTGCCAGCAGCTTAGGCCTAAGTGGCAGGGGAGACCACTACGAGCAGTACTTC.

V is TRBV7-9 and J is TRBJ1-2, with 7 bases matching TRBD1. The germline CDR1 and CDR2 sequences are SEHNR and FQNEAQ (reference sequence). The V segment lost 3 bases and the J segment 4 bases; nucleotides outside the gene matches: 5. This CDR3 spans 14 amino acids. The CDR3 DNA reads TGTGCCAGCAGCTTCGTGACAGGGCGCTATGGCTACACCTTC. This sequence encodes CASSFVTGRYGYTF.

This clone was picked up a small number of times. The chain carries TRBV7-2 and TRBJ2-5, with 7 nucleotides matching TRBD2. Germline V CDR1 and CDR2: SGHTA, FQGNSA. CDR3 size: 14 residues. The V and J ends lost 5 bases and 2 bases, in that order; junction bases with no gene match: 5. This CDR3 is CASSPSGGQETQYF. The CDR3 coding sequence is TGTGCCAGCAGCCCCTCCGGGGGGCAAGAGACCCAGTACTTC. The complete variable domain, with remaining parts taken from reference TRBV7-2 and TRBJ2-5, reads GAGVSQSPSNKVTEKGKDVELRCDPISGHTALYWYRQSLGQGLEFLIYFQGNSAPDKSGLPSDRFSAERTGGSVSTLTIQRTQQEDSAVYLCASSPSGGQETQYFGPGTRLLVL.

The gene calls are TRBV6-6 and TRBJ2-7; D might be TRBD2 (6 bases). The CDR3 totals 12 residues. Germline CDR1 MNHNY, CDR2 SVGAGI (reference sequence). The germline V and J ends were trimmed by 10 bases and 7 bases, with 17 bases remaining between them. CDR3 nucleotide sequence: TGTGCCAACTCCGTGGGCGGAGGGGAGCAGTACTTC. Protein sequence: CANSVGGGEQYF.

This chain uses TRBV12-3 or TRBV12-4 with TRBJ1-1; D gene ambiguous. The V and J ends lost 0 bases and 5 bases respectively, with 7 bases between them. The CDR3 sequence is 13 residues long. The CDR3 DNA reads TGTGCCAGCAGTTTAGCAGGGCGGACTGAAGCTTTCTTT. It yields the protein CASSLAGRTEAFF.

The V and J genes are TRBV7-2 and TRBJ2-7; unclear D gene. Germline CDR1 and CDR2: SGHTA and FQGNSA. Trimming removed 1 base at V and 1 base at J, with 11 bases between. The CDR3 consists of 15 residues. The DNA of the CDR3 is TGTGCCAGCAGCTTAGGGCTTCTGGGATCCTACGAGCAGTACTTC. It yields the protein CASSLGLLGSYEQYF.

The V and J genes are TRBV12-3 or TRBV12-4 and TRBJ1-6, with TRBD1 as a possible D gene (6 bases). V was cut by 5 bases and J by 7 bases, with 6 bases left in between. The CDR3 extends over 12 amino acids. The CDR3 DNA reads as TGTGCCAGCAGTACAGGGAATTCACCCCTCCACTTT. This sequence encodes CASSTGNSPLHF.

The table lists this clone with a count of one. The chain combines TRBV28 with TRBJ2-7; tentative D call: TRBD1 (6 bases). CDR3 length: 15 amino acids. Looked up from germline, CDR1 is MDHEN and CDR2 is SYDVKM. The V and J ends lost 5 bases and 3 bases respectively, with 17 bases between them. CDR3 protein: CASSTIWGQDYEQYF. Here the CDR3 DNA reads TGTGCCAGCAGTACCATTTGGGGGCAGGACTACGAGCAGTACTTC.

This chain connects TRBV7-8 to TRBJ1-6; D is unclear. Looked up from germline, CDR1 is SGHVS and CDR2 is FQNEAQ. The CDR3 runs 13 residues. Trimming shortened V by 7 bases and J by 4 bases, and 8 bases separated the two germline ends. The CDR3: CASNLDYNSPLHF. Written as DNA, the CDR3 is TGTGCCAGCAACCTAGATTATAATTCACCCCTCCACTTT.

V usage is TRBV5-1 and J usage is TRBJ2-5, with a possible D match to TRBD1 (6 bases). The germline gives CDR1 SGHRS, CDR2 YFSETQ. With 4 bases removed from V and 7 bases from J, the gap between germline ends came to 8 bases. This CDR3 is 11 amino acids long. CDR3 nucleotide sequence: TGCGCCAGCAGCATAGGGGGGACCCAGTACTTC. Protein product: CASSIGGTQYF.

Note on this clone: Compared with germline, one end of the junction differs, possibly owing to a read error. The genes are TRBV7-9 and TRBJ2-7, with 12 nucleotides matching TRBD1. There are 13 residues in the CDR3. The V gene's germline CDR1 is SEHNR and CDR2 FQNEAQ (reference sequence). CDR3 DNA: TGTGCCAGCAGCGCCCCGGGACAGGGGGCGCATGGGTTC. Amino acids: CASSAPGQGAHGF.

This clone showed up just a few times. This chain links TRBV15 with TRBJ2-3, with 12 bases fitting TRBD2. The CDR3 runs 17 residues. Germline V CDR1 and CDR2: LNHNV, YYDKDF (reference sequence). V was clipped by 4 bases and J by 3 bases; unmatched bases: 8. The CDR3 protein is CATSKEAGLAGTDTQYF. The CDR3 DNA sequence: TGTGCCACCAGCAAAGAGGCCGGACTAGCGGGGACAGATACGCAGTATTTT.

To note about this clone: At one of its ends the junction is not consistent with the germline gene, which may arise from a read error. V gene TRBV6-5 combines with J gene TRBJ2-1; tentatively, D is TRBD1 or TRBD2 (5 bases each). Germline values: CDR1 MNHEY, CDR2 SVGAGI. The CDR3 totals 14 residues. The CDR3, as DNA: TGTGCCACCAGTACGGGGCGGTTGTACAATGAGCAGTTCTTC. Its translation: CATSTGRLYNEQFF.

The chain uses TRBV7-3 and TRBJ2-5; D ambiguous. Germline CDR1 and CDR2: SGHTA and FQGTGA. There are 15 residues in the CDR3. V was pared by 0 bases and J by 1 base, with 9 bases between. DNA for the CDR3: TGTGCCAGCAGCTTAACGGGTCAGATCCAAGAGACCCAGTACTTC. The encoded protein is CASSLTGQIQETQYF.

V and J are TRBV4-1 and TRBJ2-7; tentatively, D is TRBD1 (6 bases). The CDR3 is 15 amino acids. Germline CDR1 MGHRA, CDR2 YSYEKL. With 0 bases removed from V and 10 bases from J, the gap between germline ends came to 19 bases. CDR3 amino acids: CASSQDSGAARGQYF. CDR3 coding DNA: TGCGCCAGCAGCCAAGACTCAGGGGCCGCCAGGGGACAGTACTTC.